This is a list of T cell receptor beta chains from one sample in a study of T cells in Graves' hyperthyroidism and ophthalmopathy. One entry per CDR3 protein results from TCRdb running MiXCR on the multiplex PCR reads. This table has about 720,000 distinct CDR3 sequences, approximately 19% appearing once. Sequenced material: blood. Receptors were obtained from a woman aged 45-65 years with Graves' hyperthyroidism that later progressed to Graves' ophthalmopathy. Both conserved end residues are part of each CDR3. The D gene is left open where the match is weak. The size field is filled for only some rows; it gives once, few, many or a size class.

DNA: TGTGCCAGCAGGGACCCCAACTATGGCTACACCTTC
CDR3: CASRDPNYGYTF
length: 12
D: NA
V: TRBV5-8
size: NA
J: TRBJ1-2

DNA: TGTGCCAGCAGCGCCGGGACTAGCGGGCTTCACTACAATGAGCAGTTCTTC
CDR3: CASSAGTSGLHYNEQFF
length: 17
D: TRBD2
V: TRBV9
size: NA
J: TRBJ2-1

DNA: TGTGCCAGCTTGGGGGGGACAGGGAACCACGAGCAGTACTTC
CDR3: CASLGGTGNHEQYF
length: 14
D: TRBD1
V: TRBV11-2
size: NA
J: TRBJ2-7

DNA: TGTGCCAGCTCACCAACAGGTGTCTCCTACGAGCAGTACTTC
CDR3: CASSPTGVSYEQYF
length: 14
D: NA
V: TRBV18
size: many
J: TRBJ2-7

DNA: TGTGCCAGCAGTCCGGGGAGGGAGGGGGAAAAACTGTTTTTT
CDR3: CASSPGREGEKLFF
length: 14
D: NA
V: TRBV12-3/TRBV12-4
size: many
J: TRBJ1-4

DNA: TGTGCCAGCAGTCAGGACAGGGAGCCTCAGCCCCAGCATTTT
CDR3: CASSQDREPQPQHF
length: 14
D: TRBD1
V: TRBV2
size: many
J: TRBJ1-5

DNA: TGCAGTGCTCACAGGGTGGCAGATACGCAGTATTTT
CDR3: CSAHRVADTQYF
length: 12
D: NA
V: TRBV20-1
size: few
J: TRBJ2-3

DNA: TGCAGTGCATTTCGACAGGGAAAGTCCTACGAGCAGTACTTC
CDR3: CSAFRQGKSYEQYF
length: 14
D: TRBD1
V: TRBV20-1
size: few
J: TRBJ2-7

DNA: TGTGCCACCAGCAGAGACCCCGGGTCGGGTCAGCCCCAGCATTTT
CDR3: CATSRDPGSGQPQHF
length: 15
D: NA
V: TRBV15
size: few
J: TRBJ1-5

DNA: TGTGCCAGCTCACCATCTATCAGGACTATCTACAATGGGCAGTTCTTC
CDR3: CASSPSIRTIYNGQFF
length: 16
D: NA
V: TRBV18
size: NA
J: TRBJ2-1

DNA: TGCAGTGCTAGAGTGGGTGGGGGGAGCAATCAGCCCCAGCATTTT
CDR3: CSARVGGGSNQPQHF
length: 15
D: NA
V: TRBV20-1
size: few
J: TRBJ1-5

DNA: TGCGCCAGCAAAAATCGGGGGAGCTCCTACGAGCAGTACTTC
CDR3: CASKNRGSSYEQYF
length: 14
D: NA
V: TRBV5-1
size: many
J: TRBJ2-7

DNA: TGTGCTAGTGGTTCTAGACAGAGCATGAACACTGAAGCTTTCTTT
CDR3: CASGSRQSMNTEAFF
length: 15
D: NA
V: TRBV12-5
size: NA
J: TRBJ1-1

DNA: TGTGCCAGCAGCTTATTGCGGGGGGAGGCAGATACGCAGTATTTT
CDR3: CASSLLRGEADTQYF
length: 15
D: TRBD2
V: TRBV11-2
size: many
J: TRBJ2-3

DNA: TGCGCCAGCAGCTTCGGCTTCGAGGCCACCAATGAGCAGTTCTTC
CDR3: CASSFGFEATNEQFF
length: 15
D: NA
V: TRBV5-1
size: once
J: TRBJ2-1

DNA: TGTGCCAGCAGCCGGACAGGGGGCAGAAATGAAAAACTGTTTTTT
CDR3: CASSRTGGRNEKLFF
length: 15
D: TRBD1
V: TRBV12-3/TRBV12-4
size: many
J: TRBJ1-4

DNA: TGTGCCAGCAGCTTAGGTGGGTTCCAGCAGTACTTC
CDR3: CASSLGGFQQYF
length: 12
D: NA
V: TRBV13
size: NA
J: TRBJ2-7

DNA: TGTGCCAGCAGCCTTCTTGAGGAACTGGGCGAGCAGTACTTC
CDR3: CASSLLEELGEQYF
length: 14
D: NA
V: TRBV14
size: many
J: TRBJ2-7

DNA: TGTGCCAGCAGCTCACTGGGGACAGGTGGCACTGAAGCTTTCTTT
CDR3: CASSSLGTGGTEAFF
length: 15
D: TRBD1
V: TRBV11-3
size: NA
J: TRBJ1-1

DNA: TGTGCCAGCAAATCTAGCGGGGGGGCGGAGACCCAGTACTTC
CDR3: CASKSSGGAETQYF
length: 14
D: TRBD2
V: TRBV28
size: NA
J: TRBJ2-5

DNA: TGTGCCAGCAGTTACGGAGAGGCAGAAGGAGAGACCCAGTACTTC
CDR3: CASSYGEAEGETQYF
length: 15
D: NA
V: TRBV6-2/TRBV6-3
size: few
J: TRBJ2-5

DNA: TGTGCCAGTAAGGGCACTAGCGGGGGTGATAGCTCCTACAATGAGCAGTTCTTC
CDR3: CASKGTSGGDSSYNEQFF
length: 18
D: TRBD2
V: TRBV7-9
size: many
J: TRBJ2-1

DNA: TGTGCCAGCAGTTCCAGACAGGGGTCCTACAATGAGCAGTTCTTC
CDR3: CASSSRQGSYNEQFF
length: 15
D: TRBD1
V: TRBV7-9
size: many
J: TRBJ2-1

DNA: TGCAGTGCTACCAGGGTCTCTGGAAACACCATATATTTT
CDR3: CSATRVSGNTIYF
length: 13
D: NA
V: TRBV20-1
size: many
J: TRBJ1-3

DNA: TGTGCCAGCAGCCAACCAGGGACCTCCTACGAGCAGTACTTC
CDR3: CASSQPGTSYEQYF
length: 14
D: NA
V: TRBV3-1
size: many
J: TRBJ2-7

DNA: TGTGCCAGCAGTGAAGTGGGCACCGGGGAGCTGTTTTTT
CDR3: CASSEVGTGELFF
length: 13
D: NA
V: TRBV2
size: many
J: TRBJ2-2

DNA: TGCAGCGTTATTCTGGGAGGCGGCAATTCACCCCTCCACTTT
CDR3: CSVILGGGNSPLHF
length: 14
D: NA
V: TRBV29-1
size: NA
J: TRBJ1-6

DNA: TGTGCCAGCAGTGAATACGGGGCAGGGGCTGGGGCCAACGTCCTGACTTTC
CDR3: CASSEYGAGAGANVLTF
length: 17
D: NA
V: TRBV2
size: many
J: TRBJ2-6

DNA: TGTGCCAGCAGTCTAGGCCTGTGGGGACAGGGGTTGAACACTGAAGCTTTCTTT
CDR3: CASSLGLWGQGLNTEAFF
length: 18
D: TRBD1
V: TRBV6-1
size: many
J: TRBJ1-1

DNA: TGTGCCACCAGCAGAGATCGGGGTGGAAATGAAAAACTGTTTTTT
CDR3: CATSRDRGGNEKLFF
length: 15
D: NA
V: TRBV15
size: few
J: TRBJ1-4

DNA: TGTGCCAGTACAGGGTGGGGACAGCCCCAGCATTTT
CDR3: CASTGWGQPQHF
length: 12
D: NA
V: TRBV12-3/TRBV12-4
size: many
J: TRBJ1-5

DNA: TGTGCCAGCCGACCCCACAGGGGACTCCTCCAAGAGACCCAGTACTTC
CDR3: CASRPHRGLLQETQYF
length: 16
D: NA
V: TRBV12-3/TRBV12-4
size: many
J: TRBJ2-5

DNA: TGCGCCAGCAGCTTGGCCGGGTTTGGGGCAGCTAATGAAAAACTGTTTTTT
CDR3: CASSLAGFGAANEKLFF
length: 17
D: NA
V: TRBV5-1
size: NA
J: TRBJ1-4

DNA: TGTGCCAGCAGCTCGACAGGGCGGACCTATGGCTACACCTTC
CDR3: CASSSTGRTYGYTF
length: 14
D: TRBD1
V: TRBV12-3/TRBV12-4
size: NA
J: TRBJ1-2

DNA: TGTGCCAGCAGCTTAGATGGGGGACGGAGCACAGATACGCAGTATTTT
CDR3: CASSLDGGRSTDTQYF
length: 16
D: NA
V: TRBV11-2
size: many
J: TRBJ2-3

DNA: TGTGCCAGCAGTCCCCCGGGAGGGAACTATGGCTACACCTTC
CDR3: CASSPPGGNYGYTF
length: 14
D: NA
V: TRBV12-3/TRBV12-4
size: many
J: TRBJ1-2

DNA: TGTGCCAGCAGTCCGTATTACAGGGGAACTGAAGCTTTCTTT
CDR3: CASSPYYRGTEAFF
length: 14
D: TRBD1
V: TRBV12-3/TRBV12-4
size: few
J: TRBJ1-1

DNA: TGTGCCAGTACAGGGGGACAGAGTTATAGCAATCAGCCCCAGCATTTT
CDR3: CASTGGQSYSNQPQHF
length: 16
D: TRBD1
V: TRBV19
size: NA
J: TRBJ1-5

DNA: TGTGCCAGCAGCGTAGAGGGCAGCTTCATGGCGTACAATGAGCAGTTCTTC
CDR3: CASSVEGSFMAYNEQFF
length: 17
D: NA
V: TRBV9
size: NA
J: TRBJ2-1

DNA: TGTGCCAGTAGTAGGTCCCCCGGGACAGCGAACACTGAAGCTTTCTTT
CDR3: CASSRSPGTANTEAFF
length: 16
D: TRBD1
V: TRBV19
size: NA
J: TRBJ1-1

DNA: TGTGCCAGCTCACCAGGGACAGGGGCGGATCAGCCCCAGCATTTT
CDR3: CASSPGTGADQPQHF
length: 15
D: TRBD1
V: TRBV18
size: few
J: TRBJ1-5

DNA: TGCGCCAGCAGCCTGGCCGGGACTAGCGGTCCGCGGACCCAGTACTTC
CDR3: CASSLAGTSGPRTQYF
length: 16
D: TRBD2
V: TRBV5-1
size: few
J: TRBJ2-5

DNA: TGTGCCAGCAGCCCCCGCGCGAACAGGTTGGGCGGGGAGCTGTTTTTT
CDR3: CASSPRANRLGGELFF
length: 16
D: NA
V: TRBV7-3
size: few
J: TRBJ2-2

DNA: TGTGCCAGCAGCTCACAGGGTTTGGACAATGAGCAGTTCTTC
CDR3: CASSSQGLDNEQFF
length: 14
D: NA
V: TRBV3-1
size: many
J: TRBJ2-1

DNA: TGCGCCAGCAGCAAGGCCGGGACCTCCACGACCGGGGAGCTGTTTTTT
CDR3: CASSKAGTSTTGELFF
length: 16
D: NA
V: TRBV5-1
size: NA
J: TRBJ2-2

DNA: TGTGCCACCAGTGAAGACAGGGGGCCCTACAATGAGCAGTTCTTC
CDR3: CATSEDRGPYNEQFF
length: 15
D: TRBD1
V: TRBV24-1
size: few
J: TRBJ2-1

DNA: TGTGCCAGCTCACCATCCCGGACTAATGAAAAACTGTTTTTT
CDR3: CASSPSRTNEKLFF
length: 14
D: NA
V: TRBV18
size: NA
J: TRBJ1-4

DNA: TGTGCCAGCAGCGGCCCGGCGGGGGGCCGTACAACAGATACGCAGTATTTT
CDR3: CASSGPAGGRTTDTQYF
length: 17
D: TRBD2
V: TRBV7-9
size: NA
J: TRBJ2-3

DNA: TGTGCCAGCAGCGAGGGGACGGGATCGGGACAGCCCCAGCATTTT
CDR3: CASSEGTGSGQPQHF
length: 15
D: NA
V: TRBV9
size: many
J: TRBJ1-5

DNA: TGTGCCAGCAGCGATGGGACTAGCGGGGTGGTTGAGCAGTTCTTC
CDR3: CASSDGTSGVVEQFF
length: 15
D: TRBD2
V: TRBV9
size: NA
J: TRBJ2-1

DNA: TGTGCCAGCAGTTACTCTGGGGACCCTTCCTACAATGAGCAGTTCTTC
CDR3: CASSYSGDPSYNEQFF
length: 16
D: NA
V: TRBV6-6
size: few
J: TRBJ2-1

DNA: TGTGCCAGCAGTCCGGGACAGGGGGCACAAGAGACCCAGTACTTC
CDR3: CASSPGQGAQETQYF
length: 15
D: TRBD1
V: TRBV6-2/TRBV6-3
size: many
J: TRBJ2-5

DNA: TGCGCCAGCAGCTTGGTTCAGGGGACGTACTATGGCTACACCTTC
CDR3: CASSLVQGTYYGYTF
length: 15
D: NA
V: TRBV5-1
size: many
J: TRBJ1-2

DNA: TGCAGTCTAGCGGGGGGGAGCTCCTACGAGCAGTACTTC
CDR3: CSLAGGSSYEQYF
length: 13
D: TRBD2
V: TRBV20-1
size: few
J: TRBJ2-7

DNA: TGCAGTGCTAGAGGCGGCACCGGGGAGCTGTTTTTT
CDR3: CSARGGTGELFF
length: 12
D: NA
V: TRBV20-1
size: many
J: TRBJ2-2